This TCR beta chain was found in a study of T cell responses to AZD1222 COVID-19 vaccine. Study results and limitations: Donor demographics were predominantly white British with a female majority; clonal diversity may be underestimated. Close to half of spike-specific TCRs reportedly recognize unmutated variant regions. Just six AZD1222 recipients were seropositive at baseline.

V was trimmed by 4 bases and J by 0 bases, leaving 4 bases between them. This CDR3 spans 13 amino acids. Sequencing used immunoSEQ multiplex PCR; TCRdb keeps in-frame clones, though not all of them. The repertoire holds 150,000 or so clones, with approximately 95% as singletons. About this clone itself: Its antigen is unknown.

The chain combines TRBV12-3 or TRBV12-4 with TRBJ1-5; D remains unclear. This sample comprised peripheral blood, obtained on day 0 of MenACWY control vaccination. The source of this sequence is an adult in good health. The CDR3 region is CASSSLSNQPQHF. Written as DNA, the CDR3 is TGTGCCAGCAGTTCCCTTAGCAATCAGCCCCAGCATTTT.